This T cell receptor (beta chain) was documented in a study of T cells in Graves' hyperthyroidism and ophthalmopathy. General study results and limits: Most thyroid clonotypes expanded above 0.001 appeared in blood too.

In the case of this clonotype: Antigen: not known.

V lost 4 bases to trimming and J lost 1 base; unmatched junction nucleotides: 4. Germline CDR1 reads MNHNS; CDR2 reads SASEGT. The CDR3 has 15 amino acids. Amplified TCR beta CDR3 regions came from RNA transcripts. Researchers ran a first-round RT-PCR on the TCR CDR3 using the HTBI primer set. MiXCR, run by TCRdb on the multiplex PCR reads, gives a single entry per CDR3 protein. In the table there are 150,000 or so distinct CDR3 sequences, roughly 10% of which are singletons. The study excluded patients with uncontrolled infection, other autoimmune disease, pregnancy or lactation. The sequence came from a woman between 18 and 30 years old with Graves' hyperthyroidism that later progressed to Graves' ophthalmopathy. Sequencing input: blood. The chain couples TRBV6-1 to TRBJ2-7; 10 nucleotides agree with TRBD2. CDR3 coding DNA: TGTGCCAGCAGTGCATGGACTAGCGGTTCCTACGAGCAGTACTTC. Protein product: CASSAWTSGSYEQYF.